This T cell receptor (beta chain) came from a study of cytomegalovirus exposure and HLA in healthy donors. Primers for the PCR totalled 60 Vbeta and 13 Jbeta. Only in-frame clones appear in the TCRdb table, and some are missing; sequencing was by immunoSEQ multiplex PCR. This sample has 110,000 to 150,000 clones, with roughly 70% found just once. Germline CDR1 reads MNHEY; CDR2 reads SMNVEV (reference sequence). CDR3 size: 12 residues. Sequenced: PBMCs. The TCR was taken from a woman aged 55 to 70 in good health and CMV-seropositive. The chain joins TRBV27 to TRBJ1-5; 10 bases line up with TRBD1. CDR3: CDGTGDNQPQHF. CDR3 bases: TGTGATGGGACAGGGGACAATCAGCCCCAGCATTTT.